These T cell receptor beta chains were read from a single sample in a study of blood T cell repertoires in COVID-19. The data were produced by immunoSEQ multiplex PCR, yet TCRdb's version contains in-frame clones alone and is incomplete. Altogether over 200,000 clones are present, around 90% being singletons, with the ten largest covering more than 10%. Sequencing was done on a sample of PBMCs or T cells enriched from blood (not recorded which). These receptors were obtained from a man in his thirties or forties who had recovered from COVID-19. CDR3s include the opening cysteine and the closing phenylalanine or tryptophan. Each record gives: clone size, J gene, D gene, V gene, CDR3 DNA, CDR3 protein. The D gene is left open where the match is weak. Only part of the rows carry a size: once, few, many, or a class if the clone is expanded.

abundance: few
j_gene: TRBJ2-7
d_gene: TRBD2
v_gene: TRBV5-4
CDR3nt: TGTGCCAGCAGCTTGGGGGCGGGAGGACCATTGGAGCAGTACTTC
CDR3aa: CASSLGAGGPLEQYF

abundance: -
j_gene: TRBJ2-5
d_gene: TRBD1
v_gene: TRBV5-1
CDR3nt: TGCGCCAGCAGCTCGACAGGGGGGGGAGAGACCCAGTACTTC
CDR3aa: CASSSTGGGETQYF

abundance: -
j_gene: TRBJ2-7
d_gene: TRBD2
v_gene: TRBV28
CDR3nt: TGTGCCAGCAGCTCATTGACTAGCGGGTCCTACGAGCAGTACTTC
CDR3aa: CASSSLTSGSYEQYF

abundance: -
j_gene: TRBJ2-1
d_gene: TRBD2
v_gene: TRBV29-1
CDR3nt: TGCAGCGTTGCTAGCGGGGGGGCCAATGAGCAGTTCTTC
CDR3aa: CSVASGGANEQFF

abundance: -
j_gene: TRBJ2-7
d_gene: TRBD2
v_gene: TRBV2
CDR3nt: TGTGCCAGCTCCGGGAGGTCCTACGAGCAGTACTTC
CDR3aa: CASSGRSYEQYF

abundance: -
j_gene: TRBJ1-1
d_gene: -
v_gene: TRBV27
CDR3nt: TGTGCCAGCAGTTTGATTAAGGGGATCGACTTTATGAACACTGAAGCTTTCTTT
CDR3aa: CASSLIKGIDFMNTEAFF

abundance: -
j_gene: TRBJ2-5
d_gene: -
v_gene: TRBV5-8
CDR3nt: TGTGCCAGCAGCGCGGGGCAGGTGGCAGGCCAAGAGACCCAGTACTTC
CDR3aa: CASSAGQVAGQETQYF

abundance: -
j_gene: TRBJ2-3
d_gene: TRBD2
v_gene: TRBV15
CDR3nt: TGTGCCACCAGCGGGGGGGTCGTGATAGATACGCAGTATTTT
CDR3aa: CATSGGVVIDTQYF

abundance: -
j_gene: TRBJ2-1
d_gene: -
v_gene: TRBV5-4
CDR3nt: TGTGCCAGCAGCTTCGGGAGTTCAAATGAGCAGTTCTTC
CDR3aa: CASSFGSSNEQFF

abundance: -
j_gene: TRBJ2-7
d_gene: -
v_gene: TRBV29-1
CDR3nt: TGCAGCGTTGAAGAGGGGGGGGCCGAGCAGTACTTC
CDR3aa: CSVEEGGAEQYF

abundance: -
j_gene: TRBJ1-6
d_gene: -
v_gene: TRBV2
CDR3nt: TGTGCCAGCAGGGGCGGGACCTCTGCTGCCTCGAATTCACCCCTCCACTTT
CDR3aa: CASRGGTSAASNSPLHF